The rows below give T cell receptor beta chains drawn from one sample of a study of T cells in localized non-small cell lung cancer. Repertoires were generated with immunoSEQ multiplex PCR, while TCRdb's copy carries only in-frame clones and drops some. The data contain 10,000 to 15,000 clones, 70% to 90% of them singletons. The input for sequencing was peripheral blood, taken before any cancer treatment. Every receptor here comes from a male donor at least 60 years old with stage I lung adenocarcinoma. The conserved cysteine and the conserved F or W are not part of the CDR3 here. Size tells how often a clone was seen (once, few, many) or the class of an expanded clone, and some rows leave it out.

TRBJ1-5 | - | TRBV18 | ASSPDREQPQH
TRBJ2-7 | - | TRBV28 | ASSPGTSGAHEQY
TRBJ2-1 | once | TRBV7-2 | ASSARLGSGKF
TRBJ2-7 | - | TRBV28 | ASSFGQISYEQY
TRBJ2-7 | - | TRBV28 | ASSLLRGRGSYEQY
TRBJ1-1 | - | TRBV5-1 | ASSPLGQMNTEAF
TRBJ2-1 | - | TRBV5-6 | ASSLEGHRLNNEQF
TRBJ1-5 | - | TRBV9 | ASSVGRTGSADQPQH
TRBJ1-5 | - | TRBV27 | ASSYLGRGLQPQH
TRBJ2-7 | - | TRBV7-3 | ASSSSTGYEQY
TRBJ2-3 | - | TRBV13 | ASSLIQGQNTQY
TRBJ2-7 | - | TRBV6-1 | ATNIQGYEQY
TRBJ2-7 | - | TRBV28 | ASSLGGKEKEQY
TRBJ1-3 | once | TRBV25-1 | ASSELEHSGNTIY
TRBJ1-4 | - | TRBV10-2 | ASSSGDLNEKLF
TRBJ1-6 | - | TRBV7-3 | ASSLTGGAGNSPLH
TRBJ2-7 | - | TRBV5-1 | ASSLISSSNYEQY
TRBJ1-2 | - | TRBV4-3 | ASSQDRAADGYT
TRBJ1-5 | few | TRBV6-1 | ASSPGRSNQPQH
TRBJ1-2 | few | TRBV7-2 | ASSLVRGDGYT
TRBJ1-1 | - | TRBV30 | ACKKGTGGYTEAF
TRBJ2-7 | - | TRBV18 | ASSPGVDRPYEQY